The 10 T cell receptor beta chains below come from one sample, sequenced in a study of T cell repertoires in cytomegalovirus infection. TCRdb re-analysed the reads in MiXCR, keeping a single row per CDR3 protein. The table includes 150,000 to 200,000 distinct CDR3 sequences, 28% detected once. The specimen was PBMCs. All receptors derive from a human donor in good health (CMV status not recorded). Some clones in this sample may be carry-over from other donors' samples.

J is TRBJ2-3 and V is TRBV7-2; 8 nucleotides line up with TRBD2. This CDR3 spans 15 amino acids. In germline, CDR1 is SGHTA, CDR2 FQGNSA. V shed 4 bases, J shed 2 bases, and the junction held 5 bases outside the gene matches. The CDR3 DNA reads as TGTGCCAGCAGCTGGAGCGGGGGCCACACAGATACGCAGTATTTT. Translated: CASSWSGGHTDTQYF.

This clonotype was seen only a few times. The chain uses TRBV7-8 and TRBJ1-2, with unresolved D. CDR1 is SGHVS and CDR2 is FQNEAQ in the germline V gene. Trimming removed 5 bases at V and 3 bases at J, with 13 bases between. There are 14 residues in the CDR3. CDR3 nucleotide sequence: TGTGCCAGCAGCCAGCCCTCGACCTACTATGGCTACACCTTC. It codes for CASSQPSTYYGYTF.

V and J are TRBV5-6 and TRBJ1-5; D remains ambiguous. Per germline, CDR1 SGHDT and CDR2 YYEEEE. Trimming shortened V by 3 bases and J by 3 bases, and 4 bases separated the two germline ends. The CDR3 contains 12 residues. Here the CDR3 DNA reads TGTGCCAGCAGCTACCTCAATCAGCCCCAGCATTTT. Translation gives CASSYLNQPQHF.

The DNA for the CDR3 is TGTGCCAGCAGCCTGACAGATTTTAACTATGGCTACACCTTC. It is translated as CASSLTDFNYGYTF. The rearrangement links TRBV7-9 to TRBJ1-2; possibly TRBD1 for D (5 bases). This CDR3 has 14 amino acids. Germline values: CDR1 SEHNR, CDR2 FQNEAQ (reference sequence). Trimming removed 5 bases at V and 1 base at J, with 11 bases between.

The CDR3 DNA sequence: TGTGCCAGCAGTTACTCCCGGGCCGTCCGGGGCTACACCTTC. Its translation: CASSYSRAVRGYTF. The chain carries TRBV6-5 and TRBJ1-2; no definite D call. The germline V gene has CDR1 MNHEY and CDR2 SVGAGI. V lost 0 bases and J lost 8, with 13 bases in between. The CDR3 is made up of 14 amino acids.

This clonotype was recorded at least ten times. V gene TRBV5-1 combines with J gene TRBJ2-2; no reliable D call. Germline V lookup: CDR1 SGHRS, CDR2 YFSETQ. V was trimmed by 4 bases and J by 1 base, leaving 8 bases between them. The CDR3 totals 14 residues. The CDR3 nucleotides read TGCGCCAGCAGCGGCGAGTTGAACACCGGGGAGCTGTTTTTT. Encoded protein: CASSGELNTGELFF.

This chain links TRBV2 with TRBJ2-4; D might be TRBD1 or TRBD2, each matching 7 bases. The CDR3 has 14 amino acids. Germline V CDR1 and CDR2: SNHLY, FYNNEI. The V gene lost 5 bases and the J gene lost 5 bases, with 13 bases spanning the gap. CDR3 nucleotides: TGTGCCAGCAGTAAGACAGGGAGGGAAAACATTCAGTACTTC. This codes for CASSKTGRENIQYF.

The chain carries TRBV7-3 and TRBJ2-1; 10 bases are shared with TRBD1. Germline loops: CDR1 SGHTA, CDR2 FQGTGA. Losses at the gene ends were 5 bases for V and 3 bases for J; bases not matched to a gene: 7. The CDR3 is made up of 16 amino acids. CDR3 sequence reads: CASSLIRDRGYNEQFF. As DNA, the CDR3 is TGTGCCAGCAGCCTTATCCGGGACAGGGGCTACAATGAGCAGTTCTTC.

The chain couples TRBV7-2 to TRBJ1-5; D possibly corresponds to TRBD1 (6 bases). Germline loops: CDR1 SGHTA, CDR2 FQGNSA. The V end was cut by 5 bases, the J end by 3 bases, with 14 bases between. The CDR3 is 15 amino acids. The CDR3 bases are TGTGCCAGCAGCCCTGGGGGCACAGTCAATCAGCCCCAGCATTTT. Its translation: CASSPGGTVNQPQHF.

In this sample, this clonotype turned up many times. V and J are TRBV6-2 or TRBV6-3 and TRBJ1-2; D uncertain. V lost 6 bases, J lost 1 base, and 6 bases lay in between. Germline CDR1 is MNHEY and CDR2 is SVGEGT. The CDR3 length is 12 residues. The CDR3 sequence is CASSPSNYGYTF. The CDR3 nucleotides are TGTGCCAGCAGCCCTAGTAACTATGGCTACACCTTC.